These 25 T cell receptor beta chains share one sample of origin, sequenced in a study of chemoradiotherapy in HPV16-positive cancers. This table comes from immunoSEQ multiplex PCR, and its TCRdb copy is limited to in-frame clones, with some not included. The table includes 6,000 to 8,000 clones, around 90% detected once. This specimen was taken from a patient who underwent chemoradiotherapy. The receptors were gathered from a human donor with HPV-associated anogenital cancer.

The CDR3 bases are TGTGCCAGCAGCGTAGGCGGCGGAGGCTACGCTGAAGCTTTCTTT. Amino acids: CASSVGGGGYAEAFF. This chain connects TRBV9 to TRBJ1-1; D unclear. Germline-derived CDR1 and CDR2 are SGDLS and YYNGEE. The V end was cut by 0 bases, the J end by 6 bases, with 15 bases between. This CDR3 is built from 15 residues.

V usage is TRBV6-1 and J usage is TRBJ2-3; tentative D call: TRBD2 (6 bases). Germline V gives CDR1 MNHNS, CDR2 SASEGT. This CDR3 comprises 13 residues. The ends were cut back, 6 bases at V and 4 bases at J, with 11 bases in the middle. CDR3 nucleotide sequence: TGTGCCAGCAGCCTCCGACTAGCAGATACGCAGTATTTT. Translated, it gives CASSLRLADTQYF.

The rearrangement uses TRBV6-5 and TRBJ2-1; D is possibly TRBD2 (6 bases). The CDR3 covers 16 residues. Germline CDR1 and CDR2: MNHEY and SVGAGI. The V and J ends lost 0 bases and 4 bases respectively, with 13 bases between them. For the CDR3, the DNA is TGTGCCAGCAGTTACTCCAGCGGGCAGTTTTACAATGAGCAGTTCTTC. Encoded protein: CASSYSSGQFYNEQFF.

The chain couples TRBV5-4 to TRBJ2-2; D is unclear. Germline CDR1 is SGHNT and CDR2 is YYREEE (reference sequence). CDR3 length equals 12 residues. The V and J ends lost 4 bases and 1 base respectively, with 2 bases between them. This CDR3 is CASSRNTGELFF. As DNA, the CDR3 is TGTGCCAGCAGCAGGAACACCGGGGAGCTGTTTTTT.

The chain's CDR3 is CAISRDNNYGYTF. The CDR3 DNA sequence: TGTGCCATCAGCCGGGACAATAACTATGGCTACACCTTC. The rearrangement uses TRBV10-3 and TRBJ1-2, with a possible D match to TRBD1 (6 bases). With 6 bases removed from V and 1 base from J, the gap between germline ends came to 9 bases. Germline lookup yields CDR1 ENHRY and CDR2 SYGVKD. The CDR3 consists of 13 residues.

This clone has a single count. CDR3 in amino acids: CASSVAWTADSYEQYF. CDR3 in DNA: TGTGCCAGCAGCGTAGCCTGGACTGCGGACTCCTACGAGCAGTACTTC. The chain is built from TRBV9 and TRBJ2-7; possibly TRBD2 for D (5 bases). CDR3 size: 16 residues. Trimming stripped 0 bases from V and 0 bases from J, with 13 bases between. The germline CDR1 and CDR2 sequences are SGDLS and YYNGEE.

The rearrangement links TRBV5-1 to TRBJ2-2, with TRBD2 matching over 11 bases. The CDR3 sequence is 17 residues long. The V segment lost 4 bases and the J segment 4 bases; nucleotides outside the gene matches: 9. The V gene's germline CDR1 is SGHRS and CDR2 YFSETQ. The CDR3 loop is CASSRTSGSGSTGELFF. CDR3 sequence (DNA): TGCGCCAGCAGCCGAACTAGCGGGAGTGGTAGCACCGGGGAGCTGTTTTTT.

The V gene is TRBV25-1, the J gene TRBJ2-4, with a weak D call TRBD2 (6 bases). The V gene lost 3 bases and the J gene lost 1 base, with 7 bases spanning the gap. CDR3 length equals 14 residues. Germline V gene lookup returns CDR1 MGHDK and CDR2 SYGVNS. CDR3 region: CASSESGAKNIQYF. The CDR3, as DNA: TGTGCCAGCAGTGAGAGCGGGGCCAAAAACATTCAGTACTTC.

The rearrangement joins TRBV4-1 to TRBJ1-2; weak D call: TRBD1 (6 bases). CDR1 is MGHRA and CDR2 is YSYEKL in the germline V gene. This CDR3 is 14 amino acids long. Deletions cut 2 bases from V and 8 bases from J, with 15 bases between. CDR3 nucleotide sequence: TGCGCCAGCAGCCAACAGACAGGCGATGGGGGCTACACCTTC. Encoded protein: CASSQQTGDGGYTF.

The chain uses TRBV9 and TRBJ2-3; TRBD2 aligns across 7 bases. Germline V gene sequence: CDR1 SGDLS, CDR2 YYNGEE. With V trimmed by 6 bases and J by 2 bases, 6 bases remained unmatched. The CDR3 runs 14 residues. The CDR3 spells CASKTSESTDTQYF. The CDR3 DNA reads as TGTGCCAGCAAAACTAGCGAATCCACAGATACGCAGTATTTT.

The chain combines TRBV23-1 with TRBJ2-7, with D possibly matching TRBD1 (5 bases). TRBV23-1 carries the ORF label, with uncertain function. CDR3 length equals 15 residues. Trimming removed 0 bases from V and 1 base from J, with 10 bases in between. Written as DNA, the CDR3 is TGCGCCAGCAGTCAATCCCTTGACAGATCCTACGAGCAGTACTTC. Encoded protein: CASSQSLDRSYEQYF.

This chain links TRBV27 with TRBJ2-7; D is unresolved. The CDR3 length is 12 residues. Germline CDR1 MNHEY, CDR2 SMNVEV (reference sequence). The V gene lost 6 bases and the J gene lost 1 base, with 7 bases spanning the gap. This CDR3 reads CASRVSSYEQYF. CDR3 bases: TGTGCCAGCAGAGTATCGTCCTACGAGCAGTACTTC.

V and J are TRBV6-6 and TRBJ1-3, with 7 bases fitting TRBD1. The CDR3 covers 14 residues. V dropped 4 bases and J dropped 6; count of bases not matched to a gene: 6. Looked up from germline, CDR1 is MNHNY and CDR2 is SVGAGI (reference sequence). CDR3 nucleotide sequence: TGTGCCAGCAGTTCCACAGGGGTGGCAAACACCATATATTTT. Its protein is CASSSTGVANTIYF.

The chain uses TRBV9 and TRBJ2-2; a weak D match, TRBD2 (5 bases). Trimming removed 3 bases from V and 4 bases from J, with 10 bases in between. Germline CDR1 SGDLS, CDR2 YYNGEE. The CDR3 sequence is 14 residues long. This chain's CDR3 is CASSEEVVTGELFF. The DNA of the CDR3 is TGTGCCAGCAGCGAGGAGGTAGTCACCGGGGAGCTGTTTTTT.

This clone was seen more than once but under ten times. The chain links TRBV6-5 to TRBJ1-1; 7 bases map to TRBD1. Trimming took 6 bases from V and 3 from J; bases not matched to a gene: 10. Germline assignment: CDR1 MNHEY and CDR2 SVGAGI. This CDR3 spans 15 amino acids. The CDR3 DNA follows: TGTGCCAGCAGGAAAGACAGGGTTACGGACACTGAAGCTTTCTTT. Its protein is CASRKDRVTDTEAFF.

V is TRBV7-2 and J is TRBJ2-7; TRBD2 is a possible D gene (6 bases). V lost 3 bases to trimming and J lost 2 bases, with 11 bases between them. CDR1 and CDR2 (germline): SGHTA, FQGNSA. The CDR3 has 14 amino acids. In nucleotides, the CDR3 is TGTGCCAGCAGCTTGACGGGAGAGGCCTACGAGCAGTACTTC. The encoded protein is CASSLTGEAYEQYF.

The gene calls are TRBV29-1 and TRBJ2-5; 8 bases line up with TRBD2. This CDR3 comprises 15 residues. Germline V lookup: CDR1 SQVTM, CDR2 ANQGSEA. After removal of 0 bases from V and 7 bases from J, the junction contained 10 bases not matched to a gene. CDR3 loop: CSVEDESGGMGTQYF. CDR3 in DNA: TGCAGCGTTGAAGATGAGAGCGGGGGAATGGGGACCCAGTACTTC.

The chain uses TRBV27 and TRBJ1-2; D possibly corresponds to TRBD1 (5 bases). Trimming cost V 4 bases and J 10 bases, with 10 bases left between them. The length of the CDR3 is 11 residues. Germline V gene sequence: CDR1 MNHEY, CDR2 SMNVEV (reference sequence). This CDR3 reads CASSYGGFYTF. CDR3 in DNA: TGTGCCAGCAGTTACGGGGGGTTCTACACCTTC.

V gene TRBV7-9 combines with J gene TRBJ1-4, with a possible D match to TRBD1 (5 bases). Trimming took 2 bases from V and 4 from J, leaving 11 bases between them. Per germline, CDR1 SEHNR and CDR2 FQNEAQ (reference sequence). The CDR3 spans 15 residues. CDR3 loop: CASSLRGSHNEKLFF. DNA for the CDR3: TGTGCCAGCAGCTTACGGGGGTCCCATAATGAAAAACTGTTTTTT.

The rearrangement joins TRBV6-1 to TRBJ2-1; the D gene is possibly TRBD2 (6 bases). Trimming left V 1 base short and J 8 bases short, with 18 bases between. Germline V gives CDR1 MNHNS, CDR2 SASEGT. This CDR3 region has 16 residues. The CDR3 region has the DNA TGTGCCAGCAGTGAAGTCAGACTAGTCACTCCCCATGAGCAGTTCTTC. Its translation is CASSEVRLVTPHEQFF.

The rearrangement links TRBV7-9 to TRBJ2-7; the match to TRBD2 covers 11 bases. Germline V gene sequence: CDR1 SEHNR, CDR2 FQNEAQ (reference sequence). The CDR3 loop spans 15 amino acids. J gave up 6 bases and V 4 bases, and 8 bases lay outside the gene matches. CDR3 bases: TGTGCCAGCAGCTATCTAGCGGGAGGCCCCCCCGAGCAGTACTTC. This codes for CASSYLAGGPPEQYF. The whole variable domain, filled in from reference TRBV7-9 and TRBJ2-7, reads DTGVSQNPRHKITKRGQNVTFRCDPISEHNRLYWYRQTLGQGPEFLTYFQNEAQLEKSRLLSDRFSAERPKGSFSTLEIQRTEQGDSAMYLCASSYLAGGPPEQYFGPGTRLTVT.

Here the CDR3 DNA reads TGTGCCAGCAAACGCGGGACTAGAGGCTACGAGCAGTACTTC. Protein product: CASKRGTRGYEQYF. The gene calls are TRBV2 and TRBJ2-7, with TRBD2 matching 8 bases. The CDR3 contains 14 residues. Germline CDR1 and CDR2: SNHLY and FYNNEI. V shed 7 bases and J 3 bases; nucleotides not matched to a gene: 8.

This chain connects TRBV5-1 to TRBJ2-1; D gene ambiguous. This CDR3 spans 14 amino acids. V lost 4 bases to trimming and J lost 6 bases, with 14 bases between them. CDR1 and CDR2 from the germline V gene are SGHRS and YFSETQ. DNA of the CDR3: TGCGCCAGCAGCAAGGACCCCCGACGCAATGAGCAGTTCTTC. This sequence encodes CASSKDPRRNEQFF. The full variable domain, in which reference TRBV5-1 and TRBJ2-1 provide the parts outside the CDR3, is KAGVTQTPRYLIKTRGQQVTLSCSPISGHRSVSWYQQTPGQGLQFLFEYFSETQRNKGNFPGRFSGRQFSNSRSEMNVSTLELGDSALYLCASSKDPRRNEQFFGPGTRLTVL.

V usage is TRBV5-5 and J usage is TRBJ1-5; D uncertain. Germline-derived CDR1 and CDR2 are SGHKS and YYEKEE (reference sequence). The V end was cut by 1 base, the J end by 6 bases, with 14 bases between. The CDR3 has 15 amino acids. The CDR3 is CASSLTVGGGQPQHF. DNA for the CDR3: TGTGCCAGCAGCTTGACAGTAGGAGGTGGTCAGCCCCAGCATTTT. Filled out from reference TRBV5-5 and TRBJ1-5, the complete variable domain reads DAGVTQSPTHLIKTRGQQVTLRCSPISGHKSVSWYQQVLGQGPQFIFQYYEKEERGRGNFPDRFSARQFPNYSSELNVNALLLGDSALYLCASSLTVGGGQPQHFGDGTRLSIL.

The chain couples TRBV21-1 to TRBJ1-5; TRBD1 was called by the table and not checked on the DNA. TRBV21-1 is tagged as a pseudogene. CDR3 length equals 18 residues. For the CDR3, the DNA is TGTGCCAGCAGCAAAGGGGGACAGGGGAATTATAGCAATCAGCCCCAGCATTTT. Encoded protein: CASSKGGQGNYSNQPQHF.